This is a list of T cell receptor beta chains from one sample in a study of CD8+ T cells in alopecia areata. Using immunoSEQ multiplex PCR, the repertoire was profiled, and TCRdb retains in-frame clones only, with some absent. The sample carries about 110,000 clones, roughly 50% recorded once. The specimen comprised CD8+ T cells sorted from blood, sampled at week 24, from a patient treated with tofacitinib. The source is a human donor with alopecia areata. Both conserved end residues are part of each CDR3. Each record gives: V gene, clone size, D gene, J gene, CDR3 protein, CDR3 DNA. A D gene is named only where the DNA matches it firmly. A row's size may be missing; if present it is once, few, many or a size class.

>TRBV9|NA|NA|TRBJ2-1
CASSARDTLGNEQFF
TGTGCCAGCAGCGCCCGGGACACCCTGGGTAATGAGCAGTTCTTC
>TRBV6-1|NA|TRBD2|TRBJ2-3
CASRFTGGGADTQYF
TGTGCCAGCAGGTTTACGGGGGGAGGCGCAGATACGCAGTATTTT
>TRBV27|few|TRBD1|TRBJ2-7
CASSTNPKDRGTDEQYF
TGTGCCAGCAGCACAAACCCCAAGGACAGGGGGACCGACGAGCAGTACTTC
>TRBV6-6|NA|NA|TRBJ1-1
CASSYSSQVLNTEAFF
TGTGCCAGCAGTTACTCTTCACAGGTTCTGAACACTGAAGCTTTCTTT
>TRBV29-1|few|NA|TRBJ1-1
CSASRGLRTEAFF
TGCAGCGCATCACGGGGCCTGAGAACTGAAGCTTTCTTT
>TRBV13|once|TRBD2|TRBJ2-1
CASSTLRGDNEQFF
TGTGCCAGCAGTACCCTGCGGGGGGACAATGAGCAGTTCTTC
>TRBV10-1|NA|NA|TRBJ2-7
CASSESTAAYEQYF
TGCGCCAGCAGTGAGTCTACAGCGGCCTACGAGCAGTACTTC
>TRBV5-1|NA|TRBD1|TRBJ1-2
CASSLSQGDHYGYTF
TGCGCCAGCAGCTTGTCACAGGGGGACCACTATGGCTACACCTTC
>TRBV30|NA|TRBD1|TRBJ1-1
CAWSARGQGSEAFF
TGTGCCTGGAGTGCTCGGGGACAGGGCAGTGAAGCTTTCTTT
>TRBV9|NA|NA|TRBJ2-3
CASSVGKGASTDTQYF
TGTGCCAGCAGCGTAGGGAAAGGGGCCAGCACAGATACGCAGTATTTT
>TRBV13|NA|NA|TRBJ2-5
CASSLEGPGETQYF
TGTGCCAGCAGCTTAGAGGGACCCGGAGAGACCCAGTACTTC
>TRBV5-1|NA|TRBD1|TRBJ1-2
CASSSHGQGDGYTF
TGCGCCAGCAGCTCCCATGGACAGGGGGATGGCTACACCTTC
>TRBV27|NA|TRBD1|TRBJ1-1
CASSWTGVETEAFF
TGTGCCAGCAGTTGGACAGGGGTGGAAACTGAAGCTTTCTTT
>TRBV7-9|once|NA|TRBJ2-2
CATSTPNTGELFF
TGTGCCACATCGACACCGAACACCGGGGAGCTGTTTTTT
>TRBV13|NA|TRBD1|TRBJ1-2
CASSTPSGGVNYGYTF
TGTGCCAGCAGCACGCCCTCAGGGGGAGTTAACTATGGCTACACCTTC
>TRBV15|NA|TRBD1|TRBJ2-7
CATSRGTGVGEQYF
TGTGCCACCAGCAGAGGGACAGGGGTGGGCGAGCAGTACTTC
>TRBV10-2|NA|NA|TRBJ2-5
CASSESVETPGTQYF
TGCGCCAGCAGTGAGTCGGTTGAGACGCCGGGGACCCAGTACTTC
>TRBV30|NA|TRBD1|TRBJ2-7
CAWSGGTEIEQYF
TGTGCCTGGAGTGGGGGGACAGAGATCGAGCAGTACTTC
>TRBV19|NA|TRBD1|TRBJ1-2
CASSPLRDSTNYGYTF
TGTGCCAGTAGTCCACTCCGGGACAGTACTAACTATGGCTACACCTTC
>TRBV5-1|few|NA|TRBJ2-7
CASSQGQGMTYEQYF
TGCGCCAGCAGCCAGGGCCAGGGGATGACCTACGAGCAGTACTTC
>TRBV14|NA|NA|TRBJ1-5
CASSQDRRQPQHF
TGTGCCAGCAGCCAAGATCGCCGTCAGCCCCAGCATTTT
>TRBV29-1|NA|NA|TRBJ2-1
CSAGETRWVEQFF
TGCAGCGCGGGGGAAACGAGGTGGGTTGAGCAGTTCTTC
>TRBV7-2|few|TRBD2|TRBJ2-3
CASSIVAGGSDTQYF
TGTGCCAGCAGCATAGTAGCGGGGGGTTCAGATACGCAGTATTTT
>TRBV4-1|NA|NA|TRBJ2-2
CASRSTGELFF
TGCGCCAGCAGATCCACCGGGGAGCTGTTTTTT
>TRBV15|NA|NA|TRBJ1-1
CATSGVPNTEAFF
TGTGCCACCAGCGGAGTTCCGAACACTGAAGCTTTCTTT
>TRBV7-8|NA|TRBD2|TRBJ2-2
CASSPGGGRVTGELFF
TGTGCCAGCAGCCCCGGGGGGGGCCGGGTCACCGGGGAGCTGTTTTTT
>TRBV7-8|few|TRBD2|TRBJ2-3
CASSFLAGSTDTQYF
TGTGCCAGCAGCTTTTTAGCGGGGAGCACAGATACGCAGTATTTT
>TRBV15|few|NA|TRBJ2-6
CATSRDTDSGANVLTF
TGTGCCACCAGCAGAGACACGGACTCTGGGGCCAACGTCCTGACTTTC
>TRBV29-1|NA|NA|TRBJ2-3
CSVEERGLGTDTQYF
TGCAGCGTTGAAGAGAGGGGATTGGGCACAGATACGCAGTATTTT
>TRBV6-1|NA|NA|TRBJ1-2
CASSEEPGLQANYGYTF
TGTGCCAGCAGTGAAGAACCGGGCCTTCAAGCTAACTATGGCTACACCTTC
>TRBV6-5|NA|TRBD1|TRBJ1-4
CASSRDRENEKLFF
TGTGCCAGCAGTAGGGACAGGGAGAATGAAAAACTGTTTTTT
>TRBV27|NA|NA|TRBJ2-1
CASSGANEQFF
TGTGCCAGCTCTGGGGCGAATGAGCAGTTCTTC
>TRBV30|once|NA|TRBJ1-1
CAWNLGGTEAFF
TGTGCCTGGAATCTGGGCGGCACTGAAGCTTTCTTT
>TRBV11-2|NA|NA|TRBJ1-1
CASSLDGITTGKNTEAFF
TGTGCCAGCAGCTTAGATGGCATTACGACAGGCAAAAACACTGAAGCTTTCTTT
>TRBV27|once|TRBD1|TRBJ2-7
CASSSPGQGDYEQYF
TGTGCCAGCAGTTCCCCCGGACAGGGGGACTACGAGCAGTACTTC
>TRBV15|few|NA|TRBJ2-7
CATSVRPYSYEQYF
TGTGCCACCAGCGTAAGACCTTACAGCTACGAGCAGTACTTC
>TRBV7-8|NA|TRBD1|TRBJ2-5
CASSATGLKTQYF
TGTGCCAGCAGCGCGACAGGGCTCAAGACCCAGTACTTC
>TRBV5-4|once|NA|TRBJ2-2
CASSSNTGELFF
TGTGCCAGCAGCTCGAACACCGGGGAGCTGTTTTTT
>TRBV15|NA|NA|TRBJ1-6
CATSDSRISPLHF
TGTGCCACCAGCGACTCCAGGATTTCACCCCTCCACTTT
>TRBV30|NA|TRBD1|TRBJ1-2
CAWSVQGRGDGYTF
TGTGCCTGGAGTGTACAGGGCAGGGGGGATGGCTACACCTTC
>TRBV5-6|NA|TRBD2|TRBJ2-1
CASSPSGGASNEQFF
TGTGCCAGCAGCCCTAGCGGGGGGGCCTCCAATGAGCAGTTCTTC
>TRBV5-1|few|NA|TRBJ2-1
CASSQGSEQFF
TGCGCCAGCAGTCAGGGCAGTGAGCAGTTCTTC
>TRBV11-2|NA|NA|TRBJ2-3
CASSPRPQYF
TGTGCCAGCAGCCCTCGTCCGCAGTATTTT
>TRBV5-1|few|NA|TRBJ2-7
CASSLRSYYEQYF
TGCGCCAGCAGCTTACGCTCATACTACGAGCAGTACTTC
>TRBV6-5|NA|TRBD2|TRBJ2-1
CASSYPKAGGNEQFF
TGTGCCAGCAGTTACCCAAAAGCGGGGGGGAATGAGCAGTTCTTC
>TRBV6-5|NA|NA|TRBJ1-1
CASSYSGDAEAFF
TGTGCCAGCAGTTACTCGGGGGATGCTGAAGCTTTCTTT
>TRBV30|few|TRBD1|TRBJ2-4
CAWSPGQGNFYF
TGTGCCTGGAGTCCCGGACAGGGTAATTTTTACTTC
>TRBV27|few|NA|TRBJ2-3
CASSKMILTDTQYF
TGTGCCAGCAGTAAAATGATACTGACAGATACGCAGTATTTT